Below, 20 T cell receptor beta chains from the same sample are listed, as sequenced in a study of cytomegalovirus exposure and HLA in healthy donors. The primer mix had 60 Vbeta and 13 Jbeta primers. TCRdb's table, derived via immunoSEQ multiplex PCR, lists solely in-frame clones and lacks some. The data contain approximately 200,000 clones, 70% to 80% of them singletons. Sequences were obtained from PBMCs. These receptors came from a girl aged 2-9 years in good health and CMV-seronegative.

The V gene is TRBV29-1, the J gene TRBJ1-1; D gene unclear. This CDR3 spans 12 amino acids. Trimming removed 1 base at V and 10 bases at J, with 13 bases between. The germline CDR1 and CDR2 sequences are SQVTM and ANQGSEA. The CDR3 sequence: CSVEGEPPRAFF. DNA for the CDR3: TGCAGCGTTGAAGGGGAGCCTCCTAGAGCTTTCTTT.

The V gene is TRBV19, the J gene TRBJ1-1; 8 bases agree with TRBD1. The trim removed 5 bases at V and 7 bases at J, leaving 3 bases unmatched. The CDR3 runs 12 residues. CDR1 and CDR2 from the germline V gene are LNHDA and SQIVND (reference sequence). As DNA, the CDR3 is TGTGCCAGTAGTCAGGGGGCTCGTGAAGCTTTCTTT. It specifies CASSQGAREAFF.

The genes are TRBV6-5 and TRBJ1-6; 7 bases match TRBD1. This CDR3 has 14 residues. Trimming took 6 bases from V and 7 from J; bases not matched to a gene: 6. Germline V gene lookup returns CDR1 MNHEY and CDR2 SVGAGI. DNA for the CDR3: TGTGCCAGCAGGTCGATACAGGGGAATTCACCCCTCCACTTT. It translates to CASRSIQGNSPLHF.

The V gene is TRBV5-1, the J gene TRBJ2-3; D gene ambiguous. This CDR3 comprises 16 residues. Germline CDR1 SGHRS, CDR2 YFSETQ. Trimming shortened V by 0 bases and J by 1 base, and 12 bases separated the two germline ends. The CDR3 bases are TGCGCCAGCAGCTTGGGACACCTTACTGGCACAGATACGCAGTATTTT. This sequence encodes CASSLGHLTGTDTQYF.

This clone turned up a few times. This sequence joins TRBV2 and TRBJ1-2; the match to TRBD1 covers 7 bases. CDR1 is SNHLY and CDR2 is FYNNEI in the germline V gene. The CDR3 consists of 13 residues. V lost 2 bases to trimming and J lost 8 bases; unmatched junction nucleotides: 5. CDR3 loop: CASSERQGEGYTF. As DNA, the CDR3 is TGTGCCAGCAGTGAACGGCAGGGGGAGGGCTACACCTTC.

The CDR3: CSVEGQGRYEQYF. In DNA, the CDR3 is TGCAGCGTTGAGGGACAGGGGCGGTACGAGCAGTACTTC. J is TRBJ2-7 and V is TRBV29-1; TRBD1 aligns across 10 bases. Germline-derived CDR1 and CDR2 are SQVTM and ANQGSEA. J was trimmed by 4 bases and V by 3 bases; bases with no gene match: 3. The CDR3 length is 13 residues.

For the CDR3, the DNA is TGCGCCAGCAGCGAATTGGGCGTGGGAGCGTCAAATGAGCAGTTCTTC. This encodes CASSELGVGASNEQFF. This chain links TRBV5-1 with TRBJ2-1; D might be TRBD2 (5 bases). The germline gives CDR1 SGHRS, CDR2 YFSETQ. Trimming left V 4 bases short and J 7 bases short, with 21 bases between. This CDR3 is 16 amino acids long.

This rearrangement joins TRBV10-2 to TRBJ2-5; weak D call: TRBD1 (5 bases). Germline V lookup: CDR1 WSHSY, CDR2 SAAADI. V lost 5 bases and J lost 7, with 11 bases in between. The CDR3 is 12 residues long. CDR3: CASSFFQGTQYF. The CDR3 DNA follows: TGCGCCAGCAGTTTTTTCCAGGGGACCCAGTACTTC.

The chain is built from TRBV6-5 and TRBJ2-3; the D gene is possibly TRBD1 (6 bases). In germline, CDR1 is MNHEY, CDR2 SVGAGI. Trimming took off 11 bases at V and 1 base at J, with 16 bases between the two ends. CDR3 size: 14 residues. Here the CDR3 reads CAVRGRGGTDTQYF. The CDR3 DNA follows: TGTGCCGTGAGGGGGAGAGGGGGCACAGATACGCAGTATTTT.

Only one count was recorded for this clone. This sequence joins TRBV11-2 and TRBJ2-5; D possibly corresponds to TRBD2 (5 bases). The CDR3 runs 13 residues. The V and J ends lost 5 bases and 4 bases respectively, with 11 bases between them. Looked up from germline, CDR1 is SGHAT and CDR2 is FQNNGV. CDR3: CASSIGERETQYF. For the CDR3, the DNA is TGTGCCAGCAGCATCGGGGAGCGAGAGACCCAGTACTTC.

A note on this clone: Mismatch with germline at one junction end may stem from a read error. The chain carries TRBV10-3 and TRBJ2-1; D is possibly TRBD2 (6 bases). CDR3 length equals 12 residues. In germline, CDR1 is ENHRY, CDR2 SYGVKD. The CDR3 DNA reads as TGCGGGGCGGGGAACTCCTACAATGAGCAGTTCTTC. Protein: CGAGNSYNEQFF.

V usage is TRBV2 and J usage is TRBJ2-3; 10 positions agree with TRBD2. Germline V gives CDR1 SNHLY, CDR2 FYNNEI. The junction had 4 bases not matched to a gene; V was cut back by 9 bases and J by 10 bases. There are 11 residues in the CDR3. The CDR3 DNA sequence: TGTGCCAGTACTAGCGGGGTATCGCAGTATTTT. Its protein is CASTSGVSQYF.

This rearrangement joins TRBV5-4 to TRBJ1-2; D is undetermined. V was clipped by 4 bases and J by 0 bases, with 4 bases between them. The CDR3 consists of 12 residues. Germline loops: CDR1 SGHNT, CDR2 YYREEE (reference sequence). The CDR3 loop is CASSVSNYGYTF. DNA for the CDR3: TGTGCCAGCAGCGTCTCTAACTATGGCTACACCTTC.

This chain connects TRBV9 to TRBJ2-1; the match to TRBD2 covers 14 bases. CDR1 SGDLS and CDR2 YYNGEE come from the germline V gene. The length of the CDR3 is 17 residues. The V gene end was trimmed by 2 bases and the J gene end by 6 bases; junction bases not matched to a gene: 7. In nucleotides, the CDR3 is TGTGCCAGCAGCGTTAGCATTGGACTAGCGGGAGGCAATGAGCAGTTCTTC. Amino acids: CASSVSIGLAGGNEQFF.

V usage is TRBV5-4 and J usage is TRBJ1-1, with D perhaps matching TRBD1 (5 bases). The CDR3 sequence is 14 residues long. Germline CDR1 reads SGHNT; CDR2 reads YYREEE (reference sequence). Trimming took 2 bases from V and 1 from J, leaving 9 bases between them. CDR3 DNA sequence: TGTGCCAGCAGCTTCAGGGAAGGGAACACTGAAGCTTTCTTT. It translates to CASSFREGNTEAFF.

The chain joins TRBV19 to TRBJ1-2, with D perhaps matching TRBD1 (5 bases). Germline CDR1 reads LNHDA; CDR2 reads SQIVND (reference sequence). V lost 5 bases and J 7 bases, leaving 14 bases between the germline ends. CDR3 length equals 13 residues. In nucleotides, the CDR3 is TGTGCCAGTAGTCAAGGGGAAAGGAGTGGCTACACCTTC. Translated: CASSQGERSGYTF.

The V call is TRBV7-8, the J call TRBJ2-7; TRBD2 matches 8 bases. The CDR3 covers 15 residues. Per germline, CDR1 SGHVS and CDR2 FQNEAQ. The junction had 6 bases not matched to a gene; V was cut back by 3 bases and J by 2 bases. CDR3 DNA sequence: TGTGCCAGCAGCTTGCACGGGAGGGCCACCTACGAGCAGTACTTC. As protein: CASSLHGRATYEQYF.

The rearrangement uses TRBV5-4 and TRBJ1-2; TRBD1 agrees at 9 bases. The germline CDR1 and CDR2 sequences are SGHNT and YYREEE (reference sequence). The CDR3 contains 15 residues. V gave up 4 bases and J gave up 3 bases; unmatched junction bases: 7. The DNA for the CDR3 is TGTGCCAGCAGCCCCCGGACAGGGGTGGACTATGGCTACACCTTC. Its translation: CASSPRTGVDYGYTF.

This chain uses TRBV19 with TRBJ1-1; the match to TRBD1 covers 7 bases. CDR3 length: 15 residues. Germline V gives CDR1 LNHDA, CDR2 SQIVND (reference sequence). Trimming took 1 base from V and 11 from J; bases not matched to a gene: 13. The CDR3 DNA is TGTGCCAGTAGTATAGGGGGACAGCCCACAACGGTGGCTTTCTTT. The encoded protein is CASSIGGQPTTVAFF.

This chain connects TRBV9 to TRBJ2-1; D perhaps matches TRBD1 (8 bases). CDR3 size: 15 residues. V was pared by 7 bases and J by 4 bases, with 18 bases between. Germline CDR1 and CDR2: SGDLS and YYNGEE. The CDR3 coding sequence is TGTGCCAGCTCCAGGGGGGGGACAGGTTACAATGAGCAGTTCTTC. Protein sequence: CASSRGGTGYNEQFF. Full variable domain (missing parts from reference TRBV9 and TRBJ2-1): DSGVTQTPKHLITATGQRVTLRCSPRSGDLSVYWYQQSLDQGLQFLIQYYNGEERAKGNILERFSAQQFPDLHSELNLSSLELGDSALYFCASSRGGTGYNEQFFGPGTRLTVL.